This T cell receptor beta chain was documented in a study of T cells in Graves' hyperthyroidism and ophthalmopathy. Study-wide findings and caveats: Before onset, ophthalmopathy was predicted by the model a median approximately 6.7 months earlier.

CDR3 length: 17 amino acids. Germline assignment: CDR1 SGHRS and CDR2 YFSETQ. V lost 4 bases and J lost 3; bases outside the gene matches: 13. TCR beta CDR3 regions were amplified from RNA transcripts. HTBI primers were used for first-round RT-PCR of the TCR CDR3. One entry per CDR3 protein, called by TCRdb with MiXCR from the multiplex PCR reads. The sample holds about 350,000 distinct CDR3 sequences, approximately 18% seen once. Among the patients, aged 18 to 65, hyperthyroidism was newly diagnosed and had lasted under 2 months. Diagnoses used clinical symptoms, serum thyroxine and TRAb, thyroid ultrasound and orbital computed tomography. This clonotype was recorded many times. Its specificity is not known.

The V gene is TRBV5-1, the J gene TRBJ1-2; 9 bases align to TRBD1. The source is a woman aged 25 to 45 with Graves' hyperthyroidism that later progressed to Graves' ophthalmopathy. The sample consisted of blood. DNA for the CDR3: TGCGCCAGCAGCCCGGGACAGGGTGCTGAGGGGTACTATGGCTACACCTTC. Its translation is CASSPGQGAEGYYGYTF.